A selection of T cell receptor beta chains follows, all from one sample in a study of blood T cell repertoires in COVID-19. The protocol was immunoSEQ multiplex PCR, while the TCRdb copy is restricted to in-frame clones and leaves out a portion. The data show some 250,000 clones, roughly 88% seen once. Material for sequencing was peripheral blood. These receptors were taken from a woman aged 25 to 39 with acute or convalescent COVID-19. Both conserved end residues are part of each CDR3. The D gene is left open where the match is weak. Part of the rows lack a size; the others show once, few, many or a class for expanded clones.

D gene | clone size | J gene | V gene | CDR3 protein | CDR3 DNA
TRBD2 | NA | TRBJ2-1 | TRBV29-1 | CSGRAGSIYNEQFF | TGCAGCGGTCGAGCGGGAAGTATCTACAATGAGCAGTTCTTC
NA | NA | TRBJ2-7 | TRBV9 | CASSVKPPYEQYF | TGTGCCAGCAGCGTAAAGCCCCCCTACGAGCAGTACTTC
TRBD1 | NA | TRBJ1-2 | TRBV4-1 | CASKGLIQGGYGYTF | TGCGCCAGCAAGGGCCTTATACAGGGGGGCTATGGCTACACCTTC
TRBD1 | NA | TRBJ1-4 | TRBV7-9 | CASSLDGTGQEKLFF | TGTGCCAGCAGCTTAGATGGGACAGGGCAAGAAAAACTGTTTTTT
TRBD1 | NA | TRBJ2-2 | TRBV7-6 | CASSSQTGFTGELFF | TGTGCCAGCAGCTCACAGACAGGGTTCACCGGGGAGCTGTTTTTT
TRBD2 | NA | TRBJ2-2 | TRBV29-1 | CSVAARLAGENTGELFF | TGCAGCGTTGCGGCCAGACTAGCGGGAGAGAACACCGGGGAGCTGTTTTTT
TRBD2 | NA | TRBJ2-1 | TRBV10-2 | CASMGLAGLNEQFF | TGCGCCAGCATGGGACTAGCAGGGCTCAATGAGCAGTTCTTC
NA | NA | TRBJ1-5 | TRBV24-1 | CATSWGADQPQHF | TGTGCCACCAGCTGGGGAGCCGATCAGCCCCAGCATTTT
NA | NA | TRBJ2-1 | TRBV11-2 | CASSSSLSSYNEQFF | TGTGCCAGCAGCTCGTCTCTCAGCTCCTACAATGAGCAGTTCTTC
NA | NA | TRBJ1-2 | TRBV7-2 | CASSLTRGGYTF | TGTGCCAGCAGCTTAACCAGGGGTGGCTACACCTTC
TRBD2 | NA | TRBJ2-3 | TRBV9 | CASSDSGMSTDTQYF | TGTGCCAGCAGCGATAGCGGGATGAGCACAGATACGCAGTATTTT
NA | NA | TRBJ1-5 | TRBV19 | CASSMMKQMVTSNQPQHF | TGTGCCAGTAGTATGATGAAGCAAATGGTAACTAGCAATCAGCCCCAGCATTTT
TRBD1 | NA | TRBJ2-5 | TRBV11-2 | CASSFTGGIKTQYF | TGTGCCAGCAGCTTTACAGGGGGCATAAAGACCCAGTACTTC
TRBD2 | NA | TRBJ2-7 | TRBV7-2 | CASSISGGLSYEQYF | TGTGCCAGCAGCATAAGCGGGGGTCTTTCCTACGAGCAGTACTTC
TRBD1 | NA | TRBJ1-2 | TRBV19 | CASSIADRGSGYTF | TGTGCCAGTAGTATAGCCGACAGGGGATCGGGCTACACCTTC
NA | NA | TRBJ2-5 | TRBV2 | CASRATAGETQYF | TGTGCCAGCAGGGCGACTGCGGGAGAGACCCAGTACTTC
NA | once | TRBJ1-5 | TRBV18 | CASSPQGGGVSGRSNQPQHF | TGTGCCAGCTCACCCCAAGGGGGGGGAGTGAGTGGTAGGAGCAATCAGCCCCAGCATTTT
NA | NA | TRBJ2-5 | TRBV6-2/TRBV6-3 | CASSYRRAQETQYF | TGTGCCAGCAGTTACAGGAGGGCCCAAGAGACCCAGTACTTC
TRBD1 | NA | TRBJ1-5 | TRBV30 | CAWSGDRGPPGNQPQHF | TGTGCCTGGAGTGGGGACAGGGGGCCTCCGGGCAATCAGCCCCAGCATTTT
NA | NA | TRBJ1-4 | TRBV19 | CATQGSEKLFF | TGTGCCACACAGGGATCCGAAAAACTGTTTTTT
TRBD1 | NA | TRBJ1-2 | TRBV29-1 | CSVVPGTGRSGYGYTF | TGCAGCGTTGTGCCGGGGACAGGGAGGTCAGGCTATGGCTACACCTTC
TRBD1 | NA | TRBJ2-4 | TRBV13 | CASSAPQGAAKNIQYF | TGTGCCAGCAGCGCGCCACAGGGGGCTGCCAAAAACATTCAGTACTTC
NA | NA | TRBJ2-2 | TRBV7-8 | CASSLESRTGELFF | TGTGCCAGCAGCTTAGAATCCCGGACCGGGGAGCTGTTTTTT
NA | NA | TRBJ1-4 | TRBV15 | CATSVWGPSNEKLFF | TGTGCCACCAGCGTGTGGGGGCCTTCTAATGAAAAACTGTTTTTT
TRBD1 | NA | TRBJ2-5 | TRBV24-1 | CATSAATGGETQYF | TGTGCCACCAGTGCCGCTACAGGGGGCGAGACCCAGTACTTC